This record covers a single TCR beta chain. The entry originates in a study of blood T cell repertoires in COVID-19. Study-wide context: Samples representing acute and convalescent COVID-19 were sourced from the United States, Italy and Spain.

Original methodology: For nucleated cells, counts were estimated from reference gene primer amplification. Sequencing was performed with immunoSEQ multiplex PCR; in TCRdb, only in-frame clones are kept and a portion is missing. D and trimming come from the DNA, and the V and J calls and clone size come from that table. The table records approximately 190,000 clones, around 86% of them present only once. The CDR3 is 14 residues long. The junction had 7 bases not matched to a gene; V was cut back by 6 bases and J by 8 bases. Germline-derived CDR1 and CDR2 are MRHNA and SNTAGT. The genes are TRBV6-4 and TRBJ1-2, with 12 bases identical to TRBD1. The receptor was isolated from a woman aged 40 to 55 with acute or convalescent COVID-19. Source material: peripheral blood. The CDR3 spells CASREGQGASGYTF. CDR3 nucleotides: TGTGCCAGCAGGGAGGGACAGGGGGCGTCGGGCTACACCTTC.